The clone carrying this TCR beta chain was counted between two and nine times. Both TRBC1 and TRBC2 were covered by a beta constant-region primer of two equimolar oligonucleotides. TCRdb used MiXCR to reprocess the UMI-ligation and nested PCR reads, holding one entry per CDR3 protein. The data contain tens of thousands of distinct CDR3 sequences, about an eighth of them singletons. The data originate from a study of naive and memory T cell subsets. V gave up 6 bases and J gave up 0 bases, with 14 bases separating them. Germline CDR1 MNHNS, CDR2 SASEGT. CDR3 size: 15 residues. The V call is TRBV6-1, the J call TRBJ1-2; D might be TRBD1 (6 bases). Sequences were obtained from effector memory CD4+ T cells from blood. Subset in this sample: effector memory, CD45RA- CD27-. This receptor was taken from a human donor in good health. CDR3 sequence: CASRSAGAANYGYTF. The CDR3 DNA reads as TGTGCCAGCAGATCTGCGGGGGCAGCTAACTATGGCTACACCTTC.